This T cell receptor (beta chain) was recorded in a study of T cells expressing NK-cell markers. The CDR3 is 19 amino acids. Germline V lookup: CDR1 DFQATT, CDR2 SNEGSKA (reference sequence). TCRdb re-called the 5' RACE reads and shows each CDR3 protein once, DNA omitted. This listing includes 500,000 or so distinct CDR3 sequences. The source is a man younger than 35 in good health. The V call is TRBV20-1, the J call TRBJ2-7; TCRdb lists TRBD2, though no DNA is available to test this call. Material: blood T cells: a sorted CD56 or NKG2C T cell subset, CD4+ or CD8+ T cells, or bulk PBMC T cells (not recorded which). CDR3 sequence: CSARGGGGTSGRGGYEQYF.